This TCR beta chain derives from a study of blood T cell repertoires in COVID-19. TCRdb keeps only in-frame clones here, not all; method: immunoSEQ multiplex PCR. The sample comprises roughly 400,000 clones, more than 70% of which are singletons, and under 3% rests with the top ten. Trimming cost V 5 bases and J 5 bases; bases outside gene matches: 8. The CDR3 runs 13 residues. CDR1 and CDR2 from the germline V gene are SQVTM and ANQGSEA. The sequenced sample was peripheral blood. V gene TRBV29-1 combines with J gene TRBJ1-1, with 7 positions matching TRBD1. The sequence was collected from a woman between 55 and 75 years old with COVID-19, enrolled during active disease. The CDR3: CSVMDRLGTEAFF. The CDR3 DNA reads as TGCAGCGTTATGGACAGGCTCGGAACTGAAGCTTTCTTT.